The source of this T cell receptor (beta chain) is a study of Graves' ophthalmopathy and Graves' hyperthyroidism. Study-level results: Ophthalmopathy could be told apart from stable hyperthyroidism by a 13-signature model (under 90% sensitivity, 80% to 84% specificity).

The J segment lost 5 bases and the V segment lost 6 bases, leaving 7 bases of the junction unmatched. The CDR3 is 14 amino acids. CDR1 and CDR2 from the germline V gene are SNHLY and FYNNEI. Amplifying from RNA transcripts, the study obtained TCR beta CDR3 regions. After a first-round RT-PCR with HTBI primers, a second-round multiplex PCR was run. TCRdb ran MiXCR on the multiplex PCR reads and lists one entry per CDR3 protein. Found here are 900,000 to 1,200,000 distinct CDR3 sequences, 35% to 45% of them singletons; the top ten hold approximately 10%. On this clonotype: Antigen unknown.

Patients were left out if they had other autoimmune diseases, uncontrolled infections, pregnancy or lactation. The sequenced sample consisted of peripheral blood or thyroid tissue (not recorded which). The gene calls are TRBV2 and TRBJ2-5, with 9 bases lining up with TRBD2. The TCR was taken from an adult man with Graves' hyperthyroidism. The CDR3 bases are TGTGCCAGCAGACCTAGCGGGATTGGGGAGACCCAGTACTTC. Its protein product is CASRPSGIGETQYF.